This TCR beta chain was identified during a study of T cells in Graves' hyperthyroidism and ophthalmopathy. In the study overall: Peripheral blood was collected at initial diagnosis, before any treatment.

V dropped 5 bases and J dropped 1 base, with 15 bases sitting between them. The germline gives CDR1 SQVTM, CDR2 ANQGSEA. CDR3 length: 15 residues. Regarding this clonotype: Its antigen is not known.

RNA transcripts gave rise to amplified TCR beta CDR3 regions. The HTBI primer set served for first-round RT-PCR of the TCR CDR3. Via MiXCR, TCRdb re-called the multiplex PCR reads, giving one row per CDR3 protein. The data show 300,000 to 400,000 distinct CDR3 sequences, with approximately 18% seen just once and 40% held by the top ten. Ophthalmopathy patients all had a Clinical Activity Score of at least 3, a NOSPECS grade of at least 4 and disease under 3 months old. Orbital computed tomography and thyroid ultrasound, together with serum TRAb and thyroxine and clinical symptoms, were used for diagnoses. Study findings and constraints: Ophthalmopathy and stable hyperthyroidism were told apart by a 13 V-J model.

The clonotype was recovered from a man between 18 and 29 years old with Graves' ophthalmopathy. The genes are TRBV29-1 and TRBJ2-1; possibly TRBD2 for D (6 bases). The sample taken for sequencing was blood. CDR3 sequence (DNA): TGCAGCGTTCCCCTAGGGACTTGGTCCTACAATGAGCAGTTCTTC. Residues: CSVPLGTWSYNEQFF.